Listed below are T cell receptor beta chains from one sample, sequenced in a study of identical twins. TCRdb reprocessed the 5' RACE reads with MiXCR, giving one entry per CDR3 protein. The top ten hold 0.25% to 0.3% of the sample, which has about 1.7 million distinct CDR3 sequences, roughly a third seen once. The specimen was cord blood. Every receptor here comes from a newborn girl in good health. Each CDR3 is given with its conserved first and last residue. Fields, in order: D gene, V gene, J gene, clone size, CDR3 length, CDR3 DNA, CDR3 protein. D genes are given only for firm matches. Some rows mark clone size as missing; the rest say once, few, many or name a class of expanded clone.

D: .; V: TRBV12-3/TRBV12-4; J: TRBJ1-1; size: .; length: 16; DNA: TGTGCCAGCAGTTTAAGGGGGTTACGGGGCCGCAGCAAGGCTTTCTTT; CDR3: CASSLRGLRGRSKAFF
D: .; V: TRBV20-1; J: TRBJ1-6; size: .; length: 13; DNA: TGCAGTGCTAGACAGGGCCACAATTCACCCCTCCACTTT; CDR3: CSARQGHNSPLHF
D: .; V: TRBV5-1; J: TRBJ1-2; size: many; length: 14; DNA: TGCGCCAGCAGCTTGGAAGCGGGTCTCTATGGCTACACCTTC; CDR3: CASSLEAGLYGYTF
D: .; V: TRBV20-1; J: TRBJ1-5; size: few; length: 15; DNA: TGCAGTGTCAGGGCGGGGCGCTATAGCAATCAGCCCCAGCATTTT; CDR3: CSVRAGRYSNQPQHF
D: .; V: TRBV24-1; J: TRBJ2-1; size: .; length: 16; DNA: TGTGCCACCAGTGCCCTGGGAGACCGCAACTACAATGAGCAGTTCTTC; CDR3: CATSALGDRNYNEQFF
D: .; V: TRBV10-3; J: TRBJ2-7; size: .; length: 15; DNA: TGTGCCATCAGTGAGGCCACGATCTCCTACAATGAGCAGTACTTC; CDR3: CAISEATISYNEQYF
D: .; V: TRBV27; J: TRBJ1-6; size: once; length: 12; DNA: TGTGCCAGCAGTCGGTGGAATTCACCCCTCCACTTT; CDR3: CASSRWNSPLHF
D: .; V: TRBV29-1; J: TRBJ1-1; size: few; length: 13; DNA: TGCAGCGTTGGACAGATCCTGAACACTGAAGCTTTCTTT; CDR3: CSVGQILNTEAFF
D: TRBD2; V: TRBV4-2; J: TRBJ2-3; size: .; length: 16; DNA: TGTGCCAGCAGCCAGCCGGGTAGCGGGAACACAGATACGCAGTATTTT; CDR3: CASSQPGSGNTDTQYF
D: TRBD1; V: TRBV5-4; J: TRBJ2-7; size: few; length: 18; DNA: TGTGCCAGCAGCTTGTTGTTGGCCAAAAGACAGGGGGCGCGGGAGCAGTACTTC; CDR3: CASSLLLAKRQGAREQYF
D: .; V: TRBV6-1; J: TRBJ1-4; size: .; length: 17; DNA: TGTGCCAGCAGTGGGGAAGGGGTCCTTGCAACTAATGAAAAACTGTTTTTT; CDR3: CASSGEGVLATNEKLFF
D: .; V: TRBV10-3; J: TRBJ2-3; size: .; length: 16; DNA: TGTGCCATCAGTGAGCCCCGGGGGGCCCGCACAGATACGCAGTATTTT; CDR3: CAISEPRGARTDTQYF
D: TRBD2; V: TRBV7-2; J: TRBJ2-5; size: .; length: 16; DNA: TGTGCCAGCAGCTTAAATGAGGGACTAGCGCGGAAGACCCAGTACTTC; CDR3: CASSLNEGLARKTQYF
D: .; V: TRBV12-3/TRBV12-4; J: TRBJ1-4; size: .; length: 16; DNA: TGTGCCAGCAGTTTTTTGGGGGGATCAACTAATGAAAAACTGTTTTTT; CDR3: CASSFLGGSTNEKLFF
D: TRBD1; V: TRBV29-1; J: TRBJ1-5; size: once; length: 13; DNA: TGCAGCGGTGACAGGGCCAGCAATCAGCCCCAGCATTTT; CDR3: CSGDRASNQPQHF
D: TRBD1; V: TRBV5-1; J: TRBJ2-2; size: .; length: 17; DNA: TGCGCCAGCAGCAAAGGGACAGGCAGAGCGAACACCGGGGAGCTGTTTTTT; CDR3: CASSKGTGRANTGELFF
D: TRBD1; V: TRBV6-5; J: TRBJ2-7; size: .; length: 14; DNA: TGTGCCAGCAGTTGCACAGGGGGCCGGTACGAGCAGTACTTC; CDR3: CASSCTGGRYEQYF
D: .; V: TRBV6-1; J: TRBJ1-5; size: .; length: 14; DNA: TGTGCCAGCAATAGCCGGGGACGAGGGCAGCCCCAGCATTTT; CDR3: CASNSRGRGQPQHF
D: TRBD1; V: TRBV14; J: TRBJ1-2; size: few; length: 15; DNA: TGTGCCAGCAGCCCTTCCTCAGGGGGCGGCTATGGCTACACCTTC; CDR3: CASSPSSGGGYGYTF
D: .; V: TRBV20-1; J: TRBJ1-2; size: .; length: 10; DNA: TGCAGTGCTTACGACTATGGCTACACCTTC; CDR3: CSAYDYGYTF
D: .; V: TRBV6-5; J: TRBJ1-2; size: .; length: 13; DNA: TGTGCCAGCAGTTACTCGGGGGTCGGCGGCTACACCTTC; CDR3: CASSYSGVGGYTF
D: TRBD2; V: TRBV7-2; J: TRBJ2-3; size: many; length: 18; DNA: TGTGCCAGCAGCTTGTTCCCGGGACTATTAACTAGCACAGATACGCAGTATTTT; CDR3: CASSLFPGLLTSTDTQYF
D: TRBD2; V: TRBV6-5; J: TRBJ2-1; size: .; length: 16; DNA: TGTGCCAGCAGCCGCGGGGTAGCGGGAGCATTTAATGAGCAGTTCTTC; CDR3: CASSRGVAGAFNEQFF
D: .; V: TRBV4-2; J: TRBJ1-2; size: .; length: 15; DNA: TGTGCCAGCAGCCCGGGTAGGGGCGAGGCCTATGGCTACACCTTC; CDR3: CASSPGRGEAYGYTF
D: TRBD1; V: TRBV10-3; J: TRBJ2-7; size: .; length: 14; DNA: TGTGCCATCAGTGACTCTAACAGGGGCTACGAGCAGTACTTC; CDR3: CAISDSNRGYEQYF
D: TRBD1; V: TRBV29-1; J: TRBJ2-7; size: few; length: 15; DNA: TGCAGCGTTTCCCAGGACAGGGCACTCGCCTACGAGCAGTACTTC; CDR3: CSVSQDRALAYEQYF
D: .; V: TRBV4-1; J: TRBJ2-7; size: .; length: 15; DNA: TGCGCCAGCAGCCCATCGGGTATAGTTTTCAATGAGCAGTACTTC; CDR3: CASSPSGIVFNEQYF
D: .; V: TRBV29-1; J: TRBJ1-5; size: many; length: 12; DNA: TGCAGCTGCGGATCAGGGGATCAGCCCCAGCATTTT; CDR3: CSCGSGDQPQHF
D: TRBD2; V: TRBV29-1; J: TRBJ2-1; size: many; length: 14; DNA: TGCAGCGTTGGAGAGCGGGACTCCTACAATGAGCAGTTCTTC; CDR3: CSVGERDSYNEQFF
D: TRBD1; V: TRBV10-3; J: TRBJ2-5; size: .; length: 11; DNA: TGTGCCACCGGGACAGTCTACGAGCAGTCCTTC; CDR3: CATGTVYEQSF
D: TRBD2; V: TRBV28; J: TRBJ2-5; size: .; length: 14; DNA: TGTGCCGGCACTACTAGCGGGAGCCTAAAGACCCAGTACTTC; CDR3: CAGTTSGSLKTQYF
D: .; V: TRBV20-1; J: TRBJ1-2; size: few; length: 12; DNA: TGCAGTGCCGGACAGACGCTCCATGGCTACACCTTC; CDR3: CSAGQTLHGYTF
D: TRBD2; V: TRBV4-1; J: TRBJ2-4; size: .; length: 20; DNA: TGCGCCAGCAGCCAAGATGGAACAGCGGGGGGACTTATAGCCAAAAACATTCAGTACTTC; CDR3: CASSQDGTAGGLIAKNIQYF
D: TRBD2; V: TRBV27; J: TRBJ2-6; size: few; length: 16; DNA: TGTGCCAGCAGGAGTAGCGGGAGGTCTGGGGCCAACGTCCTGACTTTC; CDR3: CASRSSGRSGANVLTF
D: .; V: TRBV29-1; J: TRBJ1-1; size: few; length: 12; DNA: TGCAGCGTTGAATGGGCCCGAACAAAAGCTTTCTTT; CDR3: CSVEWARTKAFF
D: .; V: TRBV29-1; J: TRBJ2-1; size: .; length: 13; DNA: TGCAGCGCCCCCCGTGGGGGGTGGAATGAGCAGTTCTTC; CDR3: CSAPRGGWNEQFF
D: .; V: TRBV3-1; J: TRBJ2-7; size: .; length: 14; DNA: TGTGCCAGCAGCCAAGCGCCCTCCCGGGGCGAGCAGTACTTC; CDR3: CASSQAPSRGEQYF
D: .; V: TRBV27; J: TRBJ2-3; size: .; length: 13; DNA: TGTGCCAGCAGTTTATGGATCACAGATACGCAGTATTTT; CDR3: CASSLWITDTQYF
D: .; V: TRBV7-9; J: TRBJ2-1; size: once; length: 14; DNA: TGTGCCAGCAGCCCTCTTAAGAACTGGAATGAGCAGTTCTTC; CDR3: CASSPLKNWNEQFF
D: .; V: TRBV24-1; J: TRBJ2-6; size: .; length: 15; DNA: TGTGCCACCAGTGATCCAGGGTTAGGGGCCAACGCCCTGACTTTC; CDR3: CATSDPGLGANALTF
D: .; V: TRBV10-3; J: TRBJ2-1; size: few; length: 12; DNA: TGTGCCATCAGTGACATGCGGGATGAGCAGTTCTTC; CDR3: CAISDMRDEQFF
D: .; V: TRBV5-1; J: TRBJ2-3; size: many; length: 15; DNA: TGCGCCAGCAGCGGTAGGGGTTTTGGTAAAGATACGCAGTATTTT; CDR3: CASSGRGFGKDTQYF
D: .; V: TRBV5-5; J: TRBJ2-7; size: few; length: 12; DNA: TGTGCCAGCAGCTTGGTCCACTACGAGCAGTACTTC; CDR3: CASSLVHYEQYF
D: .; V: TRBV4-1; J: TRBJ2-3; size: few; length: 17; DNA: TGCGCCAGCAGCCACCGCCGACTAGTATGGCAATCGTATACGCAGTATTTT; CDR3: CASSHRRLVWQSYTQYF
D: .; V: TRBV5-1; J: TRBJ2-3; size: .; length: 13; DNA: TGCGCCAGCAGCTCGATAATCACAGATACGCAGTATTTT; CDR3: CASSSIITDTQYF
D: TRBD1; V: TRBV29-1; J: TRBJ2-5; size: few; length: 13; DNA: TGCAGCGTCGACAGGGGGCTTGGGGAGACCCAGTACTTC; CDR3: CSVDRGLGETQYF
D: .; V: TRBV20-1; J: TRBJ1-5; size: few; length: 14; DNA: TGCAGTGCTAGAGCGTCTACAGGGTATCAGCCCCAGCATTTT; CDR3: CSARASTGYQPQHF
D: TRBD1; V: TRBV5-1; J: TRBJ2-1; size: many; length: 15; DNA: TGCGCCAGCAGCTTGGAAGGGACAGCTAACAATGAGCAGTTCTTC; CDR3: CASSLEGTANNEQFF
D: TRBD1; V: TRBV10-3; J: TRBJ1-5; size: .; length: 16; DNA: TGTGCCATCAGTGCCTCGGGACAGGGAGGCAATCGGCCCCAGCATTTT; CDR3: CAISASGQGGNRPQHF
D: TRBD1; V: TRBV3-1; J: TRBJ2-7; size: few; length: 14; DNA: TGTGCCAGCAGCCCCGGGACAGGGCCGTCCGAGCAGTACTTC; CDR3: CASSPGTGPSEQYF
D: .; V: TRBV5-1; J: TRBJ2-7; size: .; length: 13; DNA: TGCGCCGGCAGCTTGTACAGGAGCTACGAGCAGTACTTC; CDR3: CAGSLYRSYEQYF
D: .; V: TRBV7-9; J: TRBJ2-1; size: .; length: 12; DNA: TGTGCCATTCCCGGACAGACGAATGAGCAGTTCTTC; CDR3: CAIPGQTNEQFF
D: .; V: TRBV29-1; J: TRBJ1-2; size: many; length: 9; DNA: TGCAGCGTTGGAGGCGGCTACACCTTC; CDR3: CSVGGGYTF
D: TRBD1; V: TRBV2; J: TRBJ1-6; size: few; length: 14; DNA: TGTGCCAGCAGTATTGACAGGGACAATTCACCCCTCCACTTT; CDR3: CASSIDRDNSPLHF